These 10 T cell receptor beta chains were sequenced from one sample in a study of T-cell memory formation after mild COVID-19. TCRdb redid the calling of the 5' RACE reads with MiXCR, one entry per CDR3 protein. The repertoire includes 300,000 to 350,000 distinct CDR3 sequences, around 19% of them detected once, and 20% to 25% sits in the top ten. The sequenced material came from PBMCs or a T cell subset sorted from them (not recorded which). The receptors shown here come from a man aged 18-30 years who had mild COVID-19 (a few samples of this study predate the infection). Cell type and time point are not known.

A few counts support this clonotype. CDR3 sequence reads: CASRTGFVKNIQYF. DNA for the CDR3: TGTGCCAGCAGGACGGGGTTCGTCAAAAACATTCAGTACTTC. The chain carries TRBV2 and TRBJ2-4; the D gene is possibly TRBD2 (5 bases). The V gene lost 6 bases and the J gene lost 3 bases, with 12 bases spanning the gap. The germline gives CDR1 SNHLY, CDR2 FYNNEI. The CDR3 is made up of 14 amino acids. Together with reference TRBV2 and TRBJ2-4, the CDR3 gives the full variable domain: EPEVTQTPSHQVTQMGQEVILRCVPISNHLYFYWYRQILGQKVEFLVSFYNNEISEKSEIFDDQFSVERPDGSNFTLKIRSTKLEDSAMYFCASRTGFVKNIQYFGAGTRLSVL.

This clonotype was seen a few times. The genes are TRBV20-1 and TRBJ1-1; no clear D. The germline V and J ends were trimmed by 2 bases and 2 bases, with 9 bases remaining between them. The CDR3 extends over 13 amino acids. Germline V gene data show CDR1 as DFQATT and CDR2 as SNEGSKA (reference sequence). The CDR3 DNA reads TGCAGTGCTAGATCGCTGATAAACACTGAAGCTTTCTTT. Its translation: CSARSLINTEAFF.

This clonotype was observed a few times. The chain couples TRBV7-9 to TRBJ1-1; D is ambiguous. CDR3 length: 16 amino acids. Trimming cost V 5 bases and J 0 bases, with 16 bases left between them. The germline V gene has CDR1 SEHNR and CDR2 FQNEAQ (reference sequence). Here the CDR3 reads CASSRFKWTVNTEAFF. The CDR3 DNA reads TGTGCCAGCAGCCGATTCAAATGGACGGTGAACACTGAAGCTTTCTTT.

This clonotype was picked up a small number of times. V is TRBV20-1 and J is TRBJ2-5; D not certain. V was cut by 6 bases and J by 5 bases, with 7 bases left in between. Germline V gene sequence: CDR1 DFQATT, CDR2 SNEGSKA (reference sequence). The CDR3 is made up of 10 amino acids. CDR3 sequence (DNA): TGCAGTGCGGGTAGGGAGACCCAGTACTTC. It encodes CSAGRETQYF.

This clonotype was detected only a few times. V is TRBV9 and J is TRBJ2-1; the match to TRBD1 covers 9 bases. V shed 7 bases and J 10 bases; nucleotides not matched to a gene: 15. The CDR3 sequence is 15 residues long. Germline loops: CDR1 SGDLS, CDR2 YYNGEE. CDR3: CASRKQGAPPGEQFF. The CDR3 DNA follows: TGTGCCAGCCGAAAACAGGGGGCGCCGCCCGGAGAGCAGTTCTTC. The variable domain in full, completed from reference TRBV9 and TRBJ2-1, reads DSGVTQTPKHLITATGQRVTLRCSPRSGDLSVYWYQQSLDQGLQFLIQYYNGEERAKGNILERFSAQQFPDLHSELNLSSLELGDSALYFCASRKQGAPPGEQFFGPGTRLTVL.

This clonotype was counted a few times. The chain joins TRBV3-1 to TRBJ2-7; TRBD1 might be the D (5 bases). This CDR3 is 12 amino acids long. V lost 6 bases to trimming and J lost 7 bases, with 13 bases between them. Per the germline V gene, CDR1 is LGHDT and CDR2 is YNNKEL (reference sequence). The CDR3 DNA follows: TGTGCCAGCAGTCCCATGGGGCAGGAGCAGTACTTC. Amino acids: CASSPMGQEQYF.

V is TRBV27 and J is TRBJ2-6, with D tentatively TRBD2 (5 bases). This CDR3 has 16 residues. Germline V lookup: CDR1 MNHEY, CDR2 SMNVEV (reference sequence). V was trimmed by 2 bases and J by 0 bases, leaving 8 bases between them. The CDR3 protein is CASSLLAPSGANVLTF. The CDR3 coding sequence is TGTGCCAGCAGTTTACTAGCTCCCTCTGGGGCCAACGTCCTGACTTTC.

V is TRBV28 and J is TRBJ2-2; no definite D call. CDR3 length: 14 residues. V dropped 7 bases and J dropped 4 bases, with 13 bases sitting between them. Germline CDR1 is MDHEN and CDR2 is SYDVKM. CDR3 nucleotide sequence: TGTGCCAGCATGGGCAGCCTGCTCACCGGGGAGCTGTTTTTT. Protein sequence: CASMGSLLTGELFF. Full variable domain (outside the CDR3, taken from reference TRBV28 and TRBJ2-2): DVKVTQSSRYLVKRTGEKVFLECVQDMDHENMFWYRQDPGLGLRLIYFSYDVKMKEKGDIPEGYSVSREKKERFSLILESASTNQTSMYLCASMGSLLTGELFFGEGSRLTVL.

This clonotype was picked up a small number of times. J is TRBJ1-2 and V is TRBV6-1; tentatively, D is TRBD1 (5 bases). CDR1 is MNHNS, CDR2 SASEGT, per germline. Trimming took off 2 bases at V and 8 bases at J, with 18 bases between the two ends. This CDR3 is built from 15 residues. CDR3 sequence: CASSEIWEGAAGYTF. CDR3 in DNA: TGTGCCAGCAGTGAAATATGGGAAGGGGCGGCCGGCTACACCTTC.

The chain links TRBV11-3 to TRBJ1-1, with D uncertain. CDR1 and CDR2 (germline): SGHNT, YENEEA. Trimming pared 0 bases from V and 1 base from J, leaving 12 bases between. The CDR3 is 16 residues long. Written as DNA, the CDR3 is TGTGCCAGCAGCTTAGATTACGGAGGTTCGAACACTGAAGCTTTCTTT. It is translated as CASSLDYGGSNTEAFF. Complete variable domain (other parts from reference TRBV11-3 and TRBJ1-1): EAGVVQSPRYKIIEKKQPVAFWCNPISGHNTLYWYLQNLGQGPELLIRYENEEAVDDSQLPKDRFSAERLKGVDSTLKIQPAELGDSAVYLCASSLDYGGSNTEAFFGQGTRLTVV.